A selection of T cell receptor beta chains follows, all from one sample in a study of blood T cell repertoires in COVID-19. Sequencing was performed with immunoSEQ multiplex PCR; in TCRdb, only in-frame clones are kept and a portion is missing. The table lists some 380,000 clones, approximately 87% of them singletons. Sequenced input: PBMCs or T cells enriched from blood (not recorded which). Source of these receptors: a man aged 25 to 45 who had recovered from COVID-19. Each CDR3 is given with its conserved first and last residue. The order of the fields is CDR3 protein, CDR3 DNA, CDR3 length, J gene, clone size, V gene, D gene. D genes are given only for firm matches. Clone size is not always given. Where it is, it says once, few, many or a class for expanded clones.

CASKVQGPDYGYTF | TGCGCCAGCAAAGTACAGGGTCCGGACTATGGCTACACCTTC | 14 | TRBJ1-2 | NA | TRBV5-1 | NA
CASSYWDRGEETQYF | TGTGCCAGCAGTTACTGGGACAGGGGCGAAGAGACCCAGTACTTC | 15 | TRBJ2-5 | NA | TRBV6-5 | TRBD1
CASSLGTNIYTEAFF | TGTGCCAGCAGCTTAGGGACAAATATATACACTGAAGCTTTCTTT | 15 | TRBJ1-1 | NA | TRBV7-9 | NA
CAWRRTGSTEAFF | TGTGCCTGGAGGCGAACAGGGTCGACTGAAGCTTTCTTT | 13 | TRBJ1-1 | NA | TRBV30 | NA
CASSSNTLPRNEQFF | TGTGCCAGCAGCTCCAATACTCTACCGAGAAATGAGCAGTTCTTC | 15 | TRBJ2-1 | NA | TRBV7-9 | NA
CASSSSGAETQYF | TGTGCCAGTAGTTCGTCAGGGGCGGAGACCCAGTACTTC | 13 | TRBJ2-5 | NA | TRBV19 | NA
CASSNRQGVREKLFF | TGTGCCAGCAGCAACCGACAGGGAGTAAGAGAAAAACTGTTTTTT | 15 | TRBJ1-4 | NA | TRBV7-2 | TRBD1
CASSEGTAGYQYF | TGTGCCAGCAGTGAAGGAACTGCGGGGTATCAGTACTTC | 13 | TRBJ2-7 | few | TRBV2 | NA
CASSLARGTEAFF | TGCGCCAGCAGCCTCGCTCGGGGAACTGAAGCTTTCTTT | 13 | TRBJ1-1 | once | TRBV4-1 | NA
CASSSSTGPANYGYTF | TGTGCCAGCAGTTCATCCACGGGTCCAGCTAACTATGGCTACACCTTC | 16 | TRBJ1-2 | NA | TRBV6-6 | NA
CASRPGQFTGELFF | TGTGCCAGCAGGCCCGGACAGTTCACCGGGGAGCTGTTTTTT | 14 | TRBJ2-2 | NA | TRBV28 | NA
CASSLATSGGFNEQFF | TGTGCCAGCAGCTTAGCAACTAGCGGGGGGTTCAATGAGCAGTTCTTC | 16 | TRBJ2-1 | NA | TRBV7-8 | TRBD2
CASSLEGRGTDTQYF | TGTGCCAGCAGCTTAGAGGGTCGGGGCACAGATACGCAGTATTTT | 15 | TRBJ2-3 | NA | TRBV11-2 | NA
CASVKGAYTEAFF | TGTGCTAGCGTCAAGGGGGCGTACACTGAAGCTTTCTTT | 13 | TRBJ1-1 | NA | TRBV12-5 | TRBD1
CASSSAGSGANVLTF | TGTGCCAGCAGTTCAGCGGGATCTGGGGCCAACGTCCTGACTTTC | 15 | TRBJ2-6 | NA | TRBV6-2/TRBV6-3 | TRBD2
CASSSSRNFPGQGSGNTIYF | TGTGCCAGCAGCTCGAGCAGGAACTTCCCGGGACAGGGCTCTGGAAACACCATATATTTT | 20 | TRBJ1-3 | once | TRBV5-5 | TRBD1
CATSARWTGVSTDTQYF | TGTGCCACCAGCGCCCGGTGGACGGGAGTGAGCACAGATACGCAGTATTTT | 17 | TRBJ2-3 | few | TRBV15 | NA
CASRTQSSDTGELFF | TGTGCCAGCCGGACACAATCCTCTGACACCGGGGAGCTGTTTTTT | 15 | TRBJ2-2 | NA | TRBV11-2 | NA
CASSLGSRNSPLHF | TGTGCCAGCAGCTTAGGTTCACGGAATTCACCCCTCCACTTT | 14 | TRBJ1-6 | few | TRBV13 | NA
CATSAGVGELFF | TGTGCCACCAGTGCAGGGGTCGGGGAGCTGTTTTTT | 12 | TRBJ2-2 | NA | TRBV24-1 | NA
CSASGDYEQYF | TGCAGTGCTAGCGGGGACTACGAGCAGTACTTC | 11 | TRBJ2-7 | NA | TRBV20-1 | NA
CASSPQDRVGYTF | TGTGCCAGCAGCCCCCAGGACAGGGTGGGCTACACCTTC | 13 | TRBJ1-2 | NA | TRBV9 | TRBD1